These 28 T cell receptor beta chains share one sample of origin, sequenced in a study of blood T cell repertoires in COVID-19. Libraries were prepared by immunoSEQ multiplex PCR; TCRdb keeps only in-frame clonotypes and omits some of them. The sample shows under 250,000 clones, around nine tenths of them seen only once. The sequenced sample consisted of peripheral blood. Source of these receptors: an elderly man with acute or convalescent COVID-19.

The V gene is TRBV7-2, the J gene TRBJ2-7, with D perhaps matching TRBD1 (5 bases). V lost 5 bases and J 3 bases, leaving 17 bases between the germline ends. The germline V gene has CDR1 SGHTA and CDR2 FQGNSA. The CDR3 runs 15 residues. DNA for the CDR3: TGTGCCAGCAGCCAGTCCAGGGTTAGGGGCTACGAGCAGTACTTC. Translated, it gives CASSQSRVRGYEQYF. Using reference TRBV7-2 and TRBJ2-7 for the parts outside the CDR3, the full variable domain is GAGVSQSPSNKVTEKGKDVELRCDPISGHTALYWYRQSLGQGLEFLIYFQGNSAPDKSGLPSDRFSAERTGGSVSTLTIQRTQQEDSAVYLCASSQSRVRGYEQYFGPGTRLTVT.

This rearrangement joins TRBV6-2 or TRBV6-3 to TRBJ1-5; unclear D gene. The germline V and J ends were trimmed by 4 bases and 3 bases, with 10 bases remaining between them. The CDR3 has 14 residues. CDR1 is MNHEY, CDR2 SVGEGT, per germline. CDR3 residues: CASSSHSVNQPQHF. The CDR3, as DNA: TGTGCCAGCAGTTCACATTCTGTCAATCAGCCCCAGCATTTT.

V is TRBV15 and J is TRBJ2-7, with 7 bases matching TRBD1. Trimming took 1 base from V and 2 from J; bases not matched to a gene: 2. CDR1 and CDR2 from the germline V gene are LNHNV and YYDKDF (reference sequence). The CDR3 is made up of 14 amino acids. The CDR3 sequence is CATSRGQGTYEQYF. CDR3 in DNA: TGTGCCACCAGCAGAGGACAGGGAACCTACGAGCAGTACTTC.

The rearrangement uses TRBV14 and TRBJ2-2, with unresolved D. The germline V and J ends were trimmed by 1 base and 3 bases, with 6 bases remaining between them. The CDR3 totals 14 residues. The germline V gene encodes CDR1 SGHDN and CDR2 FVKESK. The CDR3 nucleotides read TGTGCCAGCAGCCAAGTTGACTACACCGGGGAGCTGTTTTTT. Its protein product is CASSQVDYTGELFF.

The chain couples TRBV27 to TRBJ1-4, with TRBD1 matching 11 bases. With V trimmed by 6 bases and J by 3 bases, 6 bases remained unmatched. Germline CDR1 reads MNHEY; CDR2 reads SMNVEV (reference sequence). This CDR3 is 16 amino acids long. The CDR3, as DNA: TGTGCCAGCAGGCCGGGACAGGGGGTTTCTAATGAAAAACTGTTTTTT. Its protein product is CASRPGQGVSNEKLFF.

This clone was found once. This chain connects TRBV2 to TRBJ1-3; weak D call: TRBD1 (5 bases). CDR3 size: 15 residues. Deletions cut 10 bases from V and 0 bases from J, with 16 bases between. Germline V gene sequence: CDR1 SNHLY, CDR2 FYNNEI. Here the CDR3 reads CATSQAPGSGNTIYF. The CDR3 bases are TGTGCCACCTCACAGGCCCCGGGCTCTGGAAACACCATATATTTT. Full variable domain (remainder filled in from reference TRBV2 and TRBJ1-3): EPEVTQTPSHQVTQMGQEVILRCVPISNHLYFYWYRQILGQKVEFLVSFYNNEISEKSEIFDDQFSVERPDGSNFTLKIRSTKLEDSAMYFCATSQAPGSGNTIYFGEGSWLTVV.

This chain joins TRBV5-6 and TRBJ2-7, with 8 bases matching TRBD1. Germline lookup yields CDR1 SGHDT and CDR2 YYEEEE. V was pared by 6 bases and J by 3 bases, with 5 bases of the junction left unmatched. This CDR3 is built from 13 residues. CDR3 nucleotide sequence: TGTGCCAGCACGACAGGGGCCAGCTACGAGCAGTACTTC. Translation: CASTTGASYEQYF.

The rearrangement links TRBV28 to TRBJ2-1; D is undetermined. V was clipped by 3 bases and J by 5 bases, with 17 bases between them. The CDR3 covers 16 residues. CDR1 and CDR2 from the germline V gene are MDHEN and SYDVKM. The CDR3 DNA reads TGTGCCAGCAGTTTTGTAATAGGAGTTTTACACAATGAGCAGTTCTTC. It is translated as CASSFVIGVLHNEQFF.

This clone was observed a single time. This chain joins TRBV5-1 and TRBJ2-5; TRBD2 aligns across 12 bases. Germline V gives CDR1 SGHRS, CDR2 YFSETQ. Trimming cost V 0 bases and J 4 bases; bases outside gene matches: 7. The CDR3 totals 17 residues. The CDR3 protein is CASSLGPLAGGIETQYF. For the CDR3, the DNA is TGCGCCAGCAGCTTGGGACCACTAGCGGGGGGAATAGAGACCCAGTACTTC.

The chain carries TRBV18 and TRBJ1-1, with 11 bases lining up with TRBD1. The CDR3 is 17 residues long. Germline CDR1 reads KGHSH; CDR2 reads LQKENI. V was pared by 6 bases and J by 3 bases, with 12 bases of the junction left unmatched. The CDR3 region has the DNA TGTGCCAGCTCGGGGTGGGACAGGGGGTCTGATGACACTGAAGCTTTCTTT. Its protein is CASSGWDRGSDDTEAFF.

This chain connects TRBV10-2 to TRBJ1-4, with D uncertain. The CDR3 extends over 14 amino acids. The germline CDR1 and CDR2 sequences are WSHSY and SAAADI. Trimming shortened V by 10 bases and J by 3 bases, and 15 bases separated the two germline ends. CDR3 in DNA: TGCGCCACCCAGAGGCGGCCTCCTAATGAAAAACTGTTTTTT. Translated: CATQRRPPNEKLFF.

The chain uses TRBV7-8 and TRBJ1-2, with 8 bases lining up with TRBD1. CDR1 and CDR2 from the germline V gene are SGHVS and FQNEAQ. V shed 0 bases, J shed 4 bases, and the junction held 4 bases outside the gene matches. This CDR3 has 15 amino acids. The CDR3 region has the DNA TGTGCCAGCAGCTTAGCGACAGGGGTTTCCTATGGCTACACCTTC. Protein product: CASSLATGVSYGYTF.

This clone was counted a single time. V is TRBV3-1 (or the pseudogene TRBV3-2) and J is TRBJ1-1, with D hard to call. The CDR3 runs 14 residues. V shed 1 base and J shed 11 bases, with 17 bases lying between them. Per the germline V gene, CDR1 is LGHDT and CDR2 is YNNKEL (reference sequence). CDR3: CASSQGPQAPGAFF. CDR3 DNA sequence: TGTGCCAGCAGCCAAGGACCTCAGGCCCCGGGGGCTTTCTTT.

This clone has just a few counts. J is TRBJ2-1 and V is TRBV5-1, with 11 nucleotides matching TRBD2. V dropped 3 bases and J dropped 0; count of bases not matched to a gene: 2. The CDR3 contains 16 residues. Looked up from germline, CDR1 is SGHRS and CDR2 is YFSETQ. The CDR3 region has the DNA TGCGCCAGCAGCTGGGGGACTAGCGGCTCCTACAATGAGCAGTTCTTC. It codes for CASSWGTSGSYNEQFF.

This chain uses TRBV6-6 with TRBJ1-3; weak D call: TRBD1 (5 bases). Germline CDR1 MNHNY, CDR2 SVGAGI (reference sequence). This CDR3 region has 13 residues. V was trimmed by 4 bases and J by 6 bases, leaving 10 bases between them. CDR3 loop: CASSSPGVNTIYF. CDR3 sequence (DNA): TGTGCCAGCAGTTCCCCGGGGGTAAACACCATATATTTT.

The genes are TRBV13 and TRBJ2-1; possible D gene TRBD2, 6 bases. The CDR3 length is 15 residues. The V end was cut by 4 bases, the J end by 4 bases, with 14 bases between. Germline CDR1 PRHDT, CDR2 FYEKMQ (reference sequence). The chain's CDR3 is CASSSGLVTYNEQFF. The CDR3 nucleotides read TGTGCCAGCAGCTCGGGACTTGTGACTTACAATGAGCAGTTCTTC. Complete variable domain (other parts from reference TRBV13 and TRBJ2-1): AAGVIQSPRHLIKEKRETATLKCYPIPRHDTVYWYQQGPGQDPQFLISFYEKMQSDKGSIPDRFSAQQFSDYHSELNMSSLELGDSALYFCASSSGLVTYNEQFFGPGTRLTVL.

The chain is built from TRBV3-1 (or the pseudogene TRBV3-2) and TRBJ2-5; D is perhaps TRBD2 (6 bases). V lost 4 bases and J lost 0, with 15 bases in between. Germline lookup yields CDR1 LGHDT and CDR2 YNNKEL (reference sequence). The CDR3 runs to 16 residues. CDR3 coding DNA: TGTGCCAGCAGCCGTCGGGCTAGCGAAAACCAAGAGACCCAGTACTTC. Protein: CASSRRASENQETQYF.

V is TRBV15 and J is TRBJ1-2; D is uncertain. The CDR3 totals 14 residues. Between the trimmed V and J ends, which lost 0 bases and 7 bases, there was a span of 12 bases. Germline V gives CDR1 LNHNV, CDR2 YYDKDF (reference sequence). CDR3 in DNA: TGTGCCACCAGCAGAGATGGGCAGGTGGGTGGCTACACCTTC. Translating it yields CATSRDGQVGGYTF.

V usage is TRBV4-3 and J usage is TRBJ2-7; no definite D call. The CDR3 covers 12 residues. Trimming stripped 1 base from V and 5 bases from J, with 6 bases between. Germline-derived CDR1 and CDR2 are LGHNA and YSLEER. In nucleotides, the CDR3 is TGCGCCAGCAGCCAAGGAGGCGACGAGCAGTACTTC. It codes for CASSQGGDEQYF.

The chain's CDR3 is CASGLATGLDYQETQYF. CDR3 in DNA: TGTGCTAGTGGTTTGGCTACAGGGTTGGACTACCAAGAGACCCAGTACTTC. The gene calls are TRBV12-5 and TRBJ2-5; maybe TRBD1 (6 bases). CDR1 and CDR2 from the germline V gene are LGHNT and FRNRAP. This CDR3 is built from 17 residues. The V and J ends lost 1 base and 0 bases respectively, with 15 bases between them.

The chain has TRBV20-1 and TRBJ2-1; 9 bases fit TRBD2. CDR3 length: 15 amino acids. Germline-derived CDR1 and CDR2 are DFQATT and SNEGSKA (reference sequence). V trimming: 3 bases; J trimming: 1 base; junction bases outside the gene matches: 4. The CDR3 coding sequence is TGCAGTGCTAGTGACGGACTAGCGTCCTACAATGAGCAGTTCTTC. Its translation: CSASDGLASYNEQFF.

This clone was seen a few times. This chain links TRBV29-1 with TRBJ2-7; 8 bases align to TRBD1. The CDR3 totals 12 residues. In germline, CDR1 is SQVTM, CDR2 ANQGSEA. V lost 7 bases and J lost 3; bases outside the gene matches: 5. CDR3 sequence: CSGRTGRYEQYF. CDR3 bases: TGCAGCGGGAGGACAGGGCGCTACGAGCAGTACTTC.

The chain couples TRBV4-3 to TRBJ1-1, with D possibly TRBD1 on 6 matching bases. The length of the CDR3 is 15 residues. V was trimmed by 1 base and J by 4 bases, leaving 13 bases between them. Germline V lookup: CDR1 LGHNA, CDR2 YSLEER. The CDR3 sequence: CASSQAFQGITEAFF. For the CDR3, the DNA is TGCGCCAGCAGCCAAGCTTTTCAGGGGATCACTGAAGCTTTCTTT.

This chain uses TRBV7-9 with TRBJ2-3, with 8 nucleotides matching TRBD2. V was pared by 5 bases and J by 3 bases, with 10 bases of the junction left unmatched. CDR1 is SEHNR and CDR2 is FQNEAQ in the germline V gene (reference sequence). The length of the CDR3 is 16 residues. The CDR3 bases are TGTGCCAGCAGCGGCCCCGGGACTAGGGGTACAGATACGCAGTATTTT. The encoded protein is CASSGPGTRGTDTQYF.

V usage is TRBV11-3 and J usage is TRBJ2-7, with D perhaps TRBD2 (5 bases). This CDR3 comprises 13 residues. The germline CDR1 and CDR2 sequences are SGHNT and YENEEA. The V gene lost 2 bases and the J gene lost 7 bases, with 12 bases spanning the gap. The DNA of the CDR3 is TGTGCCAGCAGCTTATCGTCCCCGGGGGAGCAGTACTTC. This gives the protein CASSLSSPGEQYF.

DNA for the CDR3: TGTGCCAGCAGTTATACCGGGACTAGCGGGAGTACCAAAAACATTCAGTACTTC. As protein: CASSYTGTSGSTKNIQYF. V and J are TRBV6-2 or TRBV6-3 and TRBJ2-4, with 14 bases matching TRBD2. CDR3 length: 18 amino acids. CDR1 MNHEY and CDR2 SVGEGT come from the germline V gene. Trimming removed 3 bases from V and 2 bases from J; junction bases left unmatched: 6.

The V gene is TRBV6-1, the J gene TRBJ2-7; unclear D gene. The length of the CDR3 is 14 residues. The V gene's germline CDR1 is MNHNS and CDR2 SASEGT. V was cut by 2 bases and J by 6 bases, with 14 bases left in between. This chain's CDR3 is CASSEQQILSEQYF. CDR3 nucleotide sequence: TGTGCCAGCAGTGAACAACAGATCCTTTCCGAGCAGTACTTC.

The chain carries TRBV27 and TRBJ1-6, with a tentative D call TRBD1 (5 bases). CDR3 length: 18 residues. V was clipped by 4 bases and J by 6 bases, with 22 bases between them. Germline V CDR1 and CDR2: MNHEY, SMNVEV (reference sequence). The CDR3 DNA reads as TGTGCCAGCAGTTACAGAGGGGTGGGGGGAGGATTTAATTCACCCCTCCACTTT. Residues: CASSYRGVGGGFNSPLHF.